The T cell receptor beta chain under discussion was sequenced for a study of neurological immune-mediated disorders (dated by TCRdb to between 2018 and 2021). Describing the broader study: Using UMI-based sequencing, the study compared peripheral blood TCR-beta repertoires from patients with HTLV-I-associated myelopathy (HAM/TSP), patients with multiple sclerosis, and healthy controls. Alongside PBMC samples, the set of 80 to 130 TCR-beta libraries contained longitudinal samples, technical triplicates, and paired CD4+ and CD8+ T-cell subsets that had been sorted. Longitudinal HAM/TSP donors and healthy donors each had 3 time-points at intervals of roughly 3-45 months. The cohort included approximately 70 subjects: about 15 with HAM/TSP, around 34 with multiple sclerosis, and approximately 20 healthy controls.

The investigation overall reported the following: Expanded clones from different subjects shared no identical CDR3 amino acid sequences, which suggests that TCR-beta repertoires were private in all groups. TCR clonal expansion was highest in HAM/TSP patients and lowest in MS patients, with MS patients falling below even healthy controls.

The intended sense of this specimen's time point label: longitudinal time-point 2. Libraries from unsorted PBMCs were made from 2 million PBMCs kept in RNAlater at -80 degrees C until RNA extraction. Peripheral blood was subjected to Ficoll-Hypaque density gradient centrifugation to isolate PBMCs, which were then cryopreserved in liquid nitrogen. Remarks on this clonotype: Its antigen remains undetermined. No base-level quality is on record; no much larger clone is a single base apart.

cDNA was synthesized by template-switch 5'RACE using a primer carrying a 10-nucleotide random unique molecular identifier by which each TCR transcript was tagged. Each sequencing run produced over 170 million TCR-beta sequences covering 15-18 subjects. Total RNA was extracted with the RNeasy kit. Using the KAPA Real-time Library Amplification kit, TCR-beta VDJ regions were amplified with primers for the TCR constant region and the 5'RACE anchor. Sample indexes and Illumina adaptors were added in a first PCR, after which library yield was increased in a second PCR. After Ampure bead purification, the roughly 650 bp TCR product was size-selected on a 2% E-gel SizeSelection system. Before pooling, library quality was checked on a Bioanalyzer, concentration was measured with Qubit, and libraries were quantified with the Kapa Library Quantification kit. Libraries were sequenced paired-end 2 x 150 bp on an Illumina HiSeq 2500. To increase sequence diversity, about 23-30% phiX was spiked into each library pool. As for the original processing: Quality-filtered reads were processed with the UMI-based MiGEC pipeline, and over 90% of raw TCR sequences were removed by the MiGEC pipeline during error correction. IMGT germline references were used for aligning VDJ genes, and each clonotype was defined as a unique CDR3 amino acid sequence together with its V-J genes. VDJtools evaluated clonal expansion, Shannon diversity and CDR3 relatedness (CalcPairwiseDistances, ClusterSamples); CLCbio workbench built phylogenetic trees. A clone was classed as expanded if it had 8 or more unique UMIs, a cutoff based on coefficient-of-variation modelling across technical triplicates. The public reads were reprocessed in TCRdb via fastp at Q25 and MiXCR, keeping in-frame beta chains. CDR3 protein duplicates are merged, each entry listing the most common genes and DNA. The V and J calls, along with clone size, are taken from TCRdb and not from the paper's own processing. Here the sample has some 100,000 distinct CDR3 sequences; about 13% occur a single time. The top ten clonotypes cover around 5% of the sample.

From the cysteine up to the phenylalanine, the CDR3 has a length of 14 residues. Only CDR3 DNA is held: 42 bases, read in frame from base 1. CDR1 is given as SGHDT and CDR2 as YYEEEE, both from the germline V gene. V is shortened by 0 bases, J by 3 bases, and the region joining them spans 9 bases. Sequencing was carried out using PBMCs. The receptor's source is a female donor with HTLV-1-associated myelopathy (HAM/TSP). The V and J genes are TRBV5-6 and TRBJ1-2; a confident D gene designation cannot be given. The CDR3 loop reads CASSLDGKYYGYTF. The DNA sequence reads TGTGCCAGCAGCTTGGATGGCAAATACTATGGCTACACCTTC.